Included here is one TCR beta chain sequence, with context. Its antigen is unknown. Base quality data are lacking; no much larger clone is found one base away. Between the V and J ends, shortened by 3 bases and 6 bases respectively, the junction contains 9 bases. The CDR3 sequence holds 12 residues, the cysteine and phenylalanine included. The read is trimmed to its CDR3 DNA, 36 bases read in frame from base 1. Per the germline V gene, MDHEN is the CDR1 and SYDVKM is the CDR2. The data belong to a study of blood T cell repertoires in COVID-19 (TCRdb year 2020). Regarding the complete study: Samples covering the acute and convalescent phases of COVID-19 were provided by collaborators in the United States, Italy and Spain. Deeply sampled blood TCRbeta repertoires from subjects exposed to, actively infected with, or recovered from COVID-19 were included in the dataset. Samples came from the ongoing ImmuneRACE study (first 160 participants) plus 1,254 subjects from 6 global collaborators. The repertoires were released in a freely available public database intended as a resource for research on the immune response to SARS-CoV-2. The prospective study material was composed of cDNA or gDNA derived from T cells, B-cell-depleted T cells, or PBMCs. The sample metadata nearly always contained a de-identified subject ID, COVID-19 status, age in years and sex. Where available, HLA class I and class II types were taken from metadata supplied by the sample provider and were not determined by assay-based typing. Summary of the overall study and its limitations: The amount of clinical and demographic metadata varied by source and participant and was provided uncurated.

Each collaborating institution followed its own protocols to collect whole blood in K2EDTA tubes. Collaborator samples were shipped for TCRbeta analysis as frozen whole blood, isolated PBMCs, or DNA extracted from either sample type. The immunoSEQ Assay, a bias-controlled multiplex PCR, was used to amplify TCRbeta CDR3 regions from genomic DNA. In the original analysis: Within the assay, amplification of reference gene primers was used to estimate how many nucleated cells each sample contained. To quantify the absolute abundance of each unique TCRbeta CDR3 rearrangement, sequence reads were collapsed and filtered. For each sample, productive Simpson clonality was calculated by taking the square root of Simpson's diversity index across productive rearrangements. In its TCRdb copy, this immuneACCESS table keeps in-frame sequences only and misses some clones. Where compared with another copy, unresolved V genes explain less than half of these, and the others have no known cause. The V and J calls and clone size were taken over from that table, and D and trimming were inferred from the DNA. Present in this sample are 300,000 to 350,000 clones, 83% of which were seen just once. 3% of the sample is taken by the ten largest.

Sequenced: peripheral blood. The rearrangement combines TRBV28 with TRBJ2-7; the D segment could be TRBD2, given 5 matching bases. This receptor was identified in a man aged 25-45 years with active or convalescent COVID-19. The CDR3 loop reads CASSLRVPEQYF. The DNA is TGTGCCAGCAGTTTGAGGGTCCCCGAGCAGTACTTC.